This TCR beta chain was sequenced for a study of blood T cells in healthy people across ages. Isolation of PBMCs gave at least 7 million cells per sample. The total RNA that was extracted per sample amounted to at least 5.5 micrograms. A second PCR, run for roughly 7 to 11 cycles, used a sample-barcoded 5' primer plus a J-beta primer mix. From the 5' RACE reads, TCRdb called clonotypes with MiXCR, one entry per CDR3 protein. The sample shows about 2 million distinct CDR3 sequences, just under 50% of them seen only once. J gave up 6 bases and V 5 bases, and 8 bases lay outside the gene matches. Germline lookup yields CDR1 SGHRS and CDR2 YFSETQ. The CDR3 is 14 residues long.

Source material: blood. The TCR originated in a woman aged 40 to 50 in good health. J is TRBJ2-1 and V is TRBV5-1; 7 nucleotides match TRBD2. The CDR3 here is CASSIGREPNEQFF. The CDR3 nucleotides read TGCGCCAGCAGTATTGGGCGGGAGCCCAATGAGCAGTTCTTC. Full variable domain (outside the CDR3, taken from reference TRBV5-1 and TRBJ2-1): KAGVTQTPRYLIKTRGQQVTLSCSPISGHRSVSWYQQTPGQGLQFLFEYFSETQRNKGNFPGRFSGRQFSNSRSEMNVSTLELGDSALYLCASSIGREPNEQFFGPGTRLTVL.